One and the same sample provided the 21 T cell receptor beta chains below, sequenced in a study of shared clonotypes between healthy human individuals. This table comes from immunoSEQ multiplex PCR, and its TCRdb copy is limited to in-frame clones, with some not included. The repertoire holds millions of clones, 80% to 95% seen once, with about 0.39% in the top ten. Sequenced sample: naive CD4+ T cells from PBMCs. Subset defined: CD45RA+ positively selected. The origin of the receptors is a man aged 18 to 29 in good health. Some clones in this sample may be carry-over from other donors' samples.

Turning to this clone: Other DNA sequences of this sample code for an identical CDR3. This chain uses TRBV28 with TRBJ2-3; D gene unclear. The germline CDR1 and CDR2 sequences are MDHEN and SYDVKM. The germline V and J ends were trimmed by 2 bases and 6 bases, with 3 bases remaining between them. The CDR3 loop spans 11 amino acids. The CDR3 spells CASSLRDTQYF. The CDR3 region has the DNA TGTGCCAGCAGTTTAAGGGATACGCAGTATTTT.

The chain has TRBV11-2 and TRBJ2-1; D might be TRBD1 (5 bases). This CDR3 contains 15 residues. CDR1 is SGHAT and CDR2 is FQNNGV in the germline V gene. V gave up 0 bases and J gave up 2 bases, with 8 bases separating them. The CDR3 coding sequence is TGTGCCAGCAGCTTAGATCAGGGTACCTACAATGAGCAGTTCTTC. Encoded protein: CASSLDQGTYNEQFF. Drawing the rest from reference TRBV11-2 and TRBJ2-1, the complete variable domain is EAGVAQSPRYKIIEKRQSVAFWCNPISGHATLYWYQQILGQGPKLLIQFQNNGVVDDSQLPKDRFSAERLKGVDSTLKIQPAKLEDSAVYLCASSLDQGTYNEQFFGPGTRLTVL.

The chain recombines TRBV12-5 with TRBJ2-7; 8 nucleotides line up with TRBD2. J gave up 9 bases and V 6 bases, and 10 bases lay outside the gene matches. Germline CDR1 reads LGHNT; CDR2 reads FRNRAP. This CDR3 comprises 13 residues. The CDR3 is CASGERPSGRQYF. In DNA form, the CDR3 reads TGTGCTAGTGGCGAGAGGCCAAGCGGGAGGCAGTACTTC.

As concerns this clone: Other DNA sequences in this sample translate to the same CDR3. The chain employs TRBV2 and TRBJ2-7; D is perhaps TRBD1 (5 bases). The V end lost 2 bases, the J end lost 3 bases, and 11 bases lay between the germline ends. The CDR3 runs to 14 residues. CDR1 and CDR2 (germline): SNHLY, FYNNEI. For the CDR3, the DNA is TGTGCCAGCAGTGAACAGGGTGTGGGCTACGAGCAGTACTTC. Translation gives CASSEQGVGYEQYF.

The chain recombines TRBV7-9 with TRBJ2-2; 11 positions match TRBD2. Germline loops: CDR1 SEHNR, CDR2 FQNEAQ (reference sequence). With V trimmed by 5 bases and J by 1 base, 3 bases remained unmatched. The CDR3 consists of 16 residues. The CDR3 reads CASSKGTSGNTGELFF. CDR3 sequence (DNA): TGTGCCAGCAGCAAAGGGACTAGCGGGAACACCGGGGAGCTGTTTTTT.

CDR3 coding DNA: TGCGCCAGCAGCACCTTCGTGGTGGGAGAGACCCAGTACTTC. Residues: CASSTFVVGETQYF. The rearrangement uses TRBV5-1 and TRBJ2-5, with D unclear. CDR1 and CDR2 (germline): SGHRS, YFSETQ. The CDR3 sequence is 14 residues long. The V end lost 4 bases, the J end lost 4 bases, and 14 bases lay between the germline ends.

This clone was detected once. Other DNA sequences within the sample encode an identical CDR3. The chain couples TRBV7-3 to TRBJ2-7; 8 bases match TRBD1. Germline V lookup: CDR1 SGHTA, CDR2 FQGTGA. The junction had 7 bases not matched to a gene; V was cut back by 5 bases and J by 7 bases. This CDR3 has 13 residues. This CDR3 reads CASSTGQGREQYF. In DNA form, the CDR3 reads TGTGCCAGCAGCACTGGACAGGGCCGGGAGCAGTACTTC.

The CDR3 DNA reads TGTGCCAGCTCGCCCAGCGGGCAGGGCTTGGATGGCTACACCTTC. This translates into CASSPSGQGLDGYTF. The rearrangement joins TRBV18 to TRBJ1-2; possibly TRBD1 for D (5 bases). Between the trimmed V and J ends, which lost 6 bases and 6 bases, there was a span of 20 bases. Germline V gene data show CDR1 as KGHSH and CDR2 as LQKENI. The CDR3 extends over 15 amino acids.

This clone has just one count. V is TRBV7-9 and J is TRBJ2-4, with 9 bases aligning to TRBD1. The CDR3 extends over 14 amino acids. Germline V gives CDR1 SEHNR, CDR2 FQNEAQ (reference sequence). With V trimmed by 5 bases and J by 5 bases, 4 bases remained unmatched. The CDR3 region is CASSRDRGENIQYF. DNA for the CDR3: TGTGCCAGCAGCCGCGACAGGGGGGAAAACATTCAGTACTTC.

This clone was seen only once. The chain combines TRBV5-6 with TRBJ1-4; TRBD1 matches at 8 bases. Germline V gene data show CDR1 as SGHDT and CDR2 as YYEEEE. After removal of 0 bases from V and 4 bases from J, the junction contained 2 bases not matched to a gene. The CDR3 contains 15 residues. The CDR3 loop is CASSLGTGNNEKLFF. CDR3 DNA: TGTGCCAGCAGCTTGGGGACAGGGAATAATGAAAAACTGTTTTTT.

As for this clone: One end of the junction fails to match germline, which may point to a read error. This chain uses TRBV29-1 with TRBJ1-1; weak D call: TRBD1 (5 bases). The CDR3 has 13 residues. CDR1 SQVTM and CDR2 ANQGSEA come from the germline V gene. CDR3 DNA sequence: TGCAGCGTTGGTTTACAGGTTCACACTGGAGCTTTCTTT. This encodes CSVGLQVHTGAFF.

The genes are TRBV5-8 and TRBJ1-2; D call uncertain. CDR3 size: 13 residues. The germline V gene has CDR1 SGHTS and CDR2 YDEGEE. V lost 4 bases, J lost 4 bases, and 11 bases lay in between. The CDR3 spells CASSRDGLYGYTF. Here the CDR3 DNA reads TGTGCCAGCAGCCGCGACGGGCTCTATGGCTACACCTTC.

The chain combines TRBV7-9 with TRBJ2-7; the match to TRBD2 covers 9 bases. Germline CDR1 reads SEHNR; CDR2 reads FQNEAQ (reference sequence). Trimming took 5 bases from V and 2 from J; bases not matched to a gene: 7. The CDR3 is 15 residues long. The DNA of the CDR3 is TGTGCCAGCAGCCCCTTGGCTAGCGGGACCTACGAGCAGTACTTC. Translated: CASSPLASGTYEQYF.

This clone came up once. V gene TRBV6-5 combines with J gene TRBJ1-5, with a tentative D call TRBD1 (5 bases). V was cut by 0 bases and J by 5 bases, with 14 bases left in between. The V gene's germline CDR1 is MNHEY and CDR2 SVGAGI. This CDR3 contains 16 residues. CDR3 amino acids: CASSYSGVGRDQPQHF. The CDR3 DNA follows: TGTGCCAGCAGTTACTCGGGTGTTGGCAGGGATCAGCCCCAGCATTTT.

The chain combines TRBV30 with TRBJ1-4; D not resolved. This CDR3 contains 15 residues. The V and J ends lost 0 bases and 0 bases respectively, with 8 bases between them. Germline V CDR1 and CDR2: GTSNPN, SVGIG (reference sequence). CDR3 in DNA: TGTGCCTGGAGTGTAACCCTAGCAACTAATGAAAAACTGTTTTTT. It translates to CAWSVTLATNEKLFF.

This clone was detected only once. The rearrangement uses TRBV6-1 and TRBJ1-3; D not certain. This CDR3 is 15 amino acids long. Looked up from germline, CDR1 is MNHNS and CDR2 is SASEGT. V was trimmed by 6 bases and J by 0 bases, leaving 12 bases between them. The CDR3 loop is CASRDIFHSGNTIYF. The CDR3 nucleotides read TGTGCCAGCAGAGACATTTTTCACTCTGGAAACACCATATATTTT.

The J gene is TRBJ2-5, the V gene TRBV15; D remains ambiguous. The CDR3 loop spans 14 amino acids. Germline CDR1 LNHNV, CDR2 YYDKDF (reference sequence). The V end lost 5 bases, the J end lost 5 bases, and 15 bases lay between the germline ends. The CDR3: CATSVGSSGETQYF. CDR3 bases: TGTGCCACCAGCGTAGGTTCCTCCGGGGAGACCCAGTACTTC.

The sample holds one count of this clone. This rearrangement joins TRBV7-2 to TRBJ2-3; D may be TRBD2 (6 bases). With 1 base removed from V and 4 bases from J, the gap between germline ends came to 12 bases. Germline V gene sequence: CDR1 SGHTA, CDR2 FQGNSA. The CDR3 runs 15 residues. The CDR3 nucleotides are TGTGCCAGCAGCTTAGAAGGTAGCGGCGCAGATACGCAGTATTTT. Protein sequence: CASSLEGSGADTQYF.

The V and J genes are TRBV6-5 and TRBJ1-1; no firm D call. Germline lookup yields CDR1 MNHEY and CDR2 SVGAGI. V shed 0 bases and J shed 8 bases, with 10 bases lying between them. The length of the CDR3 is 13 residues. The DNA for the CDR3 is TGTGCCAGCAGTTACTCGAGTAGGCAAGAAGCTTTCTTT. This encodes CASSYSSRQEAFF.

CDR3 nucleotides: TGTGCCAGCTCCTCCGGGGGCGTCCGGGCTGATACGCAGTATTTT. This translates into CASSSGGVRADTQYF. The chain employs TRBV18 and TRBJ2-3; D is perhaps TRBD1 or TRBD2 (6 bases each). Trimming took 6 bases from V and 6 from J, leaving 19 bases between them. Germline V lookup: CDR1 KGHSH, CDR2 LQKENI. CDR3 length: 15 residues. Based on the CDR3 plus reference TRBV18 and TRBJ2-3, the full variable domain is NAGVMQNPRHLVRRRGQEARLRCSPMKGHSHVYWYRQLPEEGLKFMVYLQKENIIDESGMPKERFSAEFPKEGPSILRIQQVVRGDSAAYFCASSSGGVRADTQYFGPGTRLTVL.

The rearrangement joins TRBV25-1 to TRBJ1-3; D may be TRBD1 (5 bases). Trimming removed 4 bases from V and 4 bases from J, with 17 bases in between. CDR1 and CDR2 (germline): MGHDK, SYGVNS. This CDR3 is built from 16 residues. The CDR3 protein is CASSGTGTHSGNTIYF. CDR3 in DNA: TGTGCCAGCAGTGGAACCGGGACTCACTCCGGAAACACCATATATTTT.